This T cell receptor (beta chain) was obtained from a study of blood T cells in healthy people across ages. The CDR3 has 16 residues. From germline, CDR1 is MDHEN and CDR2 SYDVKM. The V gene lost 6 bases and the J gene lost 0 bases, with 18 bases spanning the gap. Findings and limits, study-wide: Long-lived donors carried more naive CD4+ cells and greater diversity than aged donors.

Turning to this clonotype: Its antigen is still unknown.

Then a second PCR, running about 7 to 11 cycles, was carried out with a sample-barcoded 5' primer and a J-beta primer mix. TCRdb re-analysed the 5' RACE reads in MiXCR, keeping a single row per CDR3 protein. The sample lists roughly 1,800,000 distinct CDR3 sequences, approximately 50% occurring once. The V and J genes are TRBV28 and TRBJ2-7; TRBD2 is a possible D gene (5 bases). The sequencing sample was made of blood. The sequence was obtained from a woman in her thirties or forties in good health. CDR3 protein: CASSFQSSGSSYEQYF. In nucleotides, the CDR3 is TGTGCCAGCAGCTTTCAGTCGAGCGGTAGCTCCTACGAGCAGTACTTC.